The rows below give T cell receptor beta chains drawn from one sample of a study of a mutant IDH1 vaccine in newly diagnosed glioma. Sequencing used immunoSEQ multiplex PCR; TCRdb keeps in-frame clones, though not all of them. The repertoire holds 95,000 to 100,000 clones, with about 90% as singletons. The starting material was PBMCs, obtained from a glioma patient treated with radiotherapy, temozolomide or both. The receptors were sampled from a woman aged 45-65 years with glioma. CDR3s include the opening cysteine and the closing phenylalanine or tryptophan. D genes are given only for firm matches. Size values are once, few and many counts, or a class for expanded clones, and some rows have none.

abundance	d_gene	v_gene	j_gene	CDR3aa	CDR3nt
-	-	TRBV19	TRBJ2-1	CASSIGAGPNEQFF	TGTGCCAGTAGTATCGGGGCGGGACCAAATGAGCAGTTCTTC
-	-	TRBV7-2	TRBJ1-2	CASSFPTGGYTF	TGTGCCAGCAGCTTCCCCACGGGCGGCTACACCTTC
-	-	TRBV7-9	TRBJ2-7	CASSLNTIPGYEQYF	TGTGCCAGCAGCCTAAATACAATTCCGGGCTACGAGCAGTACTTC
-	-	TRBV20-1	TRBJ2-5	CSALTQETQYF	TGCAGTGCCCTGACCCAAGAGACCCAGTACTTC
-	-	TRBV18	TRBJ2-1	CASSAGLDEQFF	TGTGCCAGCTCAGCAGGGCTCGATGAGCAGTTCTTC
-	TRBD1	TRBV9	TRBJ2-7	CASSPPGQGQEQYF	TGTGCCAGCAGCCCGCCGGGACAGGGCCAGGAGCAGTACTTC
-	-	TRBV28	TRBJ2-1	CASTGSRNEQFF	TGTGCCAGCACCGGGAGCCGGAATGAGCAGTTCTTC
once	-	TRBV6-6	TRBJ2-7	CASSATEVSYEQYF	TGTGCCAGCAGTGCCACAGAGGTCTCCTACGAGCAGTACTTC
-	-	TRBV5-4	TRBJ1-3	CASSRSMGVSGNTIYF	TGTGCCAGCAGCCGCTCTATGGGGGTATCTGGAAACACCATATATTTT
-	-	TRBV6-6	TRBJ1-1	CASRGQWNTEAFF	TGTGCCAGCAGAGGACAGTGGAACACTGAAGCTTTCTTT
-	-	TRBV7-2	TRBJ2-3	CASSLNRPPDTQYF	TGTGCCAGCAGCTTAAACCGCCCCCCGGATACGCAGTATTTT
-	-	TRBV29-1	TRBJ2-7	CSVEYGRTYEQYF	TGCAGCGTTGAATATGGAAGGACCTACGAGCAGTACTTC
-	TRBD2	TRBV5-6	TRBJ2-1	CASSFGTSGAMNEQFF	TGTGCCAGCAGCTTCGGGACTAGCGGGGCAATGAATGAGCAGTTCTTC